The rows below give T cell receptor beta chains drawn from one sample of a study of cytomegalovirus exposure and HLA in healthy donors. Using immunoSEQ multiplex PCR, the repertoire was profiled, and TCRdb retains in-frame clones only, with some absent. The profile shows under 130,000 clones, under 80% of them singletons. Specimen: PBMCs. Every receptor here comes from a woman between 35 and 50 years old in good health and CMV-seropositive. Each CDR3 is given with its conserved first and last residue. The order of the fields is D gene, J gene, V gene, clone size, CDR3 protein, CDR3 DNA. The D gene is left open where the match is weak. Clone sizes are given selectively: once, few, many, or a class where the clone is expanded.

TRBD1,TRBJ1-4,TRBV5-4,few,CASSKQGPNEKLFF,TGTGCCAGCAGCAAACAGGGGCCTAATGAAAAACTGTTTTTT
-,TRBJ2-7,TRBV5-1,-,CASTRDRSYEQYF,TGCGCCAGCACGCGGGACAGAAGCTACGAGCAGTACTTC
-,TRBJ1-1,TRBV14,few,CASSQDWAREAFF,TGTGCCAGCAGCCAAGATTGGGCGCGTGAAGCTTTCTTT
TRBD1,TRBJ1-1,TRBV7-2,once,CASSRQGQGNTEAFF,TGTGCCAGCAGCAGACAGGGGCAGGGGAACACTGAAGCTTTCTTT
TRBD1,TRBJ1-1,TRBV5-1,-,CASSLVNRGRNTEAFF,TGCGCCAGCAGCTTGGTAAACAGGGGGCGGAACACTGAAGCTTTCTTT
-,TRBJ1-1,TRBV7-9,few,CASRTGGRTEAFF,TGTGCCAGCAGGACGGGGGGACGGACTGAAGCTTTCTTT
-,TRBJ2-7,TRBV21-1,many,CASSKDPNGTGRHEQYF,TGTGCCAGCAGCAAAGACCCAAACGGGACAGGGAGACACGAGCAGTACTTC
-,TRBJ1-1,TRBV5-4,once,CASSFRFGTEAFF,TGTGCCAGCAGCTTCCGGTTCGGCACTGAAGCTTTCTTT
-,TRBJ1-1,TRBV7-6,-,CASSLISAREYRGGDTEAFF,TGTGCCAGCAGCTTAATTTCGGCCAGGGAGTACCGCGGGGGGGACACTGAAGCTTTCTTT
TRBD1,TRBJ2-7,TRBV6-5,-,CASKRSGQMYEQYF,TGTGCCAGCAAACGCTCGGGACAGATGTACGAGCAGTACTTC
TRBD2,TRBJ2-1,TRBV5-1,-,CASSSAGTRTAGDEYNEQFF,TGCGCCAGCAGCTCGGCCGGGACTAGGACTGCCGGGGATGAATACAATGAGCAGTTCTTC
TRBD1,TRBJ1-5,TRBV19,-,CASNTQGAYQPQHF,TGTGCCAGTAATACACAGGGGGCGTATCAGCCCCAGCATTTT
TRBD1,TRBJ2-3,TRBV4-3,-,CASSRRDRVTDTQYF,TGCGCCAGCAGCCGTCGGGACAGGGTAACAGATACGCAGTATTTT
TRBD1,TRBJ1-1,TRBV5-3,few,CARRGQEYTEAFF,TGTGCCAGAAGGGGACAGGAATACACTGAAGCTTTCTTT
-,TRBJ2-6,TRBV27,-,CASSEWSGANVLTF,TGTGCCAGCAGTGAGTGGTCCGGGGCCAACGTCCTGACTTTC
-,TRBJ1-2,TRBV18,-,CASSPRADTLAGYTF,TGTGCCAGCTCACCAAGGGCCGATACACTAGCTGGCTACACCTTC
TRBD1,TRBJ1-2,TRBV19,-,CATTNPYRGRRGYTF,TGTGCCACCACAAACCCGTACAGGGGGCGGCGCGGCTACACCTTC
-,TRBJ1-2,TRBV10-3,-,CAIQKVQGPAGDGYTF,TGTGCCATCCAAAAGGTCCAGGGCCCGGCGGGGGATGGCTACACCTTC
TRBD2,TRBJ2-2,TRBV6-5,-,CASSYGGGEAGELFF,TGTGCCAGCAGTTACGGCGGGGGTGAAGCCGGGGAGCTGTTTTTT
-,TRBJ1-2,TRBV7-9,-,CASSLEGIIYGYTF,TGTGCCAGCAGCTTAGAGGGGATCATCTATGGCTACACCTTC
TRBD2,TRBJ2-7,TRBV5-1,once,CASSLVGGKSYEQYF,TGCGCCAGCAGCTTGGTCGGGGGGAAGAGCTACGAGCAGTACTTC
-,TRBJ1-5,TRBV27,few,CASTSQGGNQPQHF,TGTGCCAGCACCTCGCAGGGAGGAAATCAGCCCCAGCATTTT
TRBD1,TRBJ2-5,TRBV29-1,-,CSVSQGARETQYF,TGCAGCGTATCGCAGGGGGCCAGAGAGACCCAGTACTTC
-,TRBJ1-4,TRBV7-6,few,CASAATRRNEKLFF,TGTGCCAGCGCCGCGACAAGACGGAATGAAAAACTGTTTTTT
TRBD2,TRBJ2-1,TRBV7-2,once,CASVPGLAFNEQFF,TGTGCCAGCGTACCGGGACTAGCGTTCAATGAGCAGTTCTTC
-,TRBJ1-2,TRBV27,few,CASSLDGGNYYGYTF,TGTGCCAGCAGTTTAGATGGGGGCAATTACTATGGCTACACCTTC
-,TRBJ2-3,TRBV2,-,CASSEVRDTQYF,TGTGCCAGCAGTGAGGTCCGGGATACGCAGTATTTT
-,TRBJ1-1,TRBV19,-,CASSPFPSNTEAFF,TGTGCCAGTAGTCCCTTCCCCTCGAACACTGAAGCTTTCTTT
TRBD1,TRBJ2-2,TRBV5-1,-,CASKQPGQGFIGELFF,TGCGCCAGCAAACAACCGGGACAGGGGTTCATTGGGGAGCTGTTTTTT
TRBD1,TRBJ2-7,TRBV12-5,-,CASGLAGQGPYEQYF,TGTGCTAGTGGTTTGGCGGGACAGGGTCCCTACGAGCAGTACTTC
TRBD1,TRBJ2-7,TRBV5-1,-,CASSLLLRDRAYEQYF,TGCGCCAGCAGCCTACTACTTCGGGACAGGGCCTACGAGCAGTACTTC
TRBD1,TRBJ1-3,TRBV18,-,CASSLGQGTGNTIYF,TGTGCCAGCTCACTTGGACAGGGGACAGGAAACACCATATATTTT
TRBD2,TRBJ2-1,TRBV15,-,CATSSSGRARGEQFF,TGTGCCACCAGCTCTAGCGGGAGGGCCCGGGGTGAGCAGTTCTTC
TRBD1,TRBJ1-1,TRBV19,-,CASSPRQGLRLGTEAFF,TGTGCCAGTAGTCCGAGACAGGGCCTTCGCTTGGGCACTGAAGCTTTCTTT
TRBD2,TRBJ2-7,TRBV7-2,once,CASSLGTRIYEQYF,TGTGCCAGCAGCTTAGGGACTAGGATCTACGAGCAGTACTTC
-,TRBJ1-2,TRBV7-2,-,CASSRRRGAGYGYTF,TGTGCCAGCAGCAGAAGACGGGGGGCCGGCTATGGCTACACCTTC
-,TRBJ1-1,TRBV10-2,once,CASSGQMFTEAFF,TGCGCCAGCAGTGGGCAAATGTTTACTGAAGCTTTCTTT
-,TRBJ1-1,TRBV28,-,CASSPFGRGFGTEAFF,TGTGCCAGCAGTCCCTTCGGGCGGGGGTTTGGCACTGAAGCTTTCTTT
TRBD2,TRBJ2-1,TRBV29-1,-,CSVPLGRGAFF,TGCAGCGTCCCTTTGGGGCGGGGGGCGTTCTTC
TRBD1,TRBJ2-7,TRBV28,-,CATGTGGTPILDEQYF,TGTGCCACCGGGACAGGGGGCACCCCCATCCTCGACGAGCAGTACTTC
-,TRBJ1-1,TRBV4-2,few,CASRPGDLWNTEAFF,TGTGCCAGCAGACCCGGTGATCTTTGGAACACTGAAGCTTTCTTT
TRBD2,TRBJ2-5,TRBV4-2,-,CASSQELAGGYDVGETQYF,TGTGCCAGCAGCCAAGAACTAGCGGGGGGTTACGATGTCGGAGAGACCCAGTACTTC
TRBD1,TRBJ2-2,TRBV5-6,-,CASSLVTGGGELFF,TGTGCCAGCAGCTTGGTGACAGGGGGCGGGGAGCTGTTTTTT
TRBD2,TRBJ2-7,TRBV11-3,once,CASSLRVAGGQYF,TGTGCCAGCAGCCTTAGGGTAGCGGGAGGGCAGTACTTC
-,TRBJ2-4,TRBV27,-,CASSLSRSGGDSLAKNIQYF,TGTGCCAGCAGTTTATCCCGCTCAGGTGGGGACTCGCTAGCCAAAAACATTCAGTACTTC
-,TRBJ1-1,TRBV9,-,CASSVSETEAFF,TGTGCCAGCAGCGTATCGGAGACTGAAGCTTTCTTT
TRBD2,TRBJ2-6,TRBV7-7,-,CASSLGGSGANVLTF,TGTGCTAGCAGCCTCGGGGGGTCTGGGGCCAACGTCCTGACTTTC
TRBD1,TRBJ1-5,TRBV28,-,CASSPLPGGVQPQHF,TGTGCCAGCAGTCCCCTCCCAGGGGGCGTTCAGCCCCAGCATTTT
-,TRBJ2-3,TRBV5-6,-,CASSLARRSDTQYF,TGTGCCAGCAGCTTAGCTAGACGGTCTGATACGCAGTATTTT
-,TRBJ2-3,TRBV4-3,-,CASSPGGQDTQYF,TGCGCCAGCAGCCCGGGGGGCCAAGATACGCAGTATTTT
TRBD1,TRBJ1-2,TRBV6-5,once,CASREGQGYGYTF,TGTGCCAGCAGGGAAGGACAGGGATATGGCTACACCTTC
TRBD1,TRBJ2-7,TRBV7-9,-,CASSLVGQGAPNEQYF,TGTGCCAGCAGCTTAGTGGGACAGGGGGCGCCCAACGAGCAGTACTTC
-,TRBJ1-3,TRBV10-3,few,CAISEGVSGNTIYF,TGTGCCATCAGTGAAGGGGTTTCTGGAAACACCATATATTTT
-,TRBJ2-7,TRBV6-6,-,CASSSSRSFRYEQYF,TGTGCCAGCAGTTCCTCAAGGTCGTTCAGGTACGAGCAGTACTTC
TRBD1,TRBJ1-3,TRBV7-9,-,CASSIRRTGGGNTIYF,TGTGCCAGCAGCATCAGACGGACAGGGGGTGGAAACACCATATATTTT
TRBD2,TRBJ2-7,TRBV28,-,CASSLPIAGTTYEQYF,TGTGCCAGCAGTCTCCCTATAGCGGGGACCACCTACGAGCAGTACTTC
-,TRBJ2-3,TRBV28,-,CASRPTSFWKRTDTQYF,TGTGCCAGCAGACCCACTAGTTTCTGGAAACGCACAGATACGCAGTATTTT
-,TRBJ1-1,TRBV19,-,CASSIAVGAGNTEAFF,TGTGCCAGTAGTATAGCGGTAGGGGCGGGAAACACTGAAGCTTTCTTT
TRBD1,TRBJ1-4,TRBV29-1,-,CSVKTGVFGEKLFF,TGCAGCGTCAAAACAGGGGTATTCGGTGAAAAACTGTTTTTT